One and the same sample provided the 18 T cell receptor beta chains below, sequenced in a study of CD8 T cells in ankylosing spondylitis. TCRdb independently ran MiXCR on the 5' RACE reads; one entry per CDR3 protein. The sample holds about 35,000 distinct CDR3 sequences, less than 4% seen once. The material sequenced was blood, either unsorted or a sorted T cell fraction (not recorded which). The source is a male donor with ankylosing spondylitis or in good health (not recorded which).

This clonotype has at least ten counts. The CDR3, as DNA: TGTGCCAGCAGCGTAGGGGCTAGCGATTACAATGAGCAGTTCTTC. As protein: CASSVGASDYNEQFF. The rearrangement links TRBV9 to TRBJ2-1, with D possibly TRBD2 on 6 matching bases. V lost 0 bases and J lost 4, with 11 bases in between. Germline CDR1 SGDLS, CDR2 YYNGEE. There are 15 residues in the CDR3.

This clonotype was observed at least ten times. The V call is TRBV9, the J call TRBJ2-5; 10 nucleotides match TRBD2. The CDR3 spans 17 residues. Germline CDR1 reads SGDLS; CDR2 reads YYNGEE. V lost 4 bases and J lost 5; bases outside the gene matches: 14. CDR3 coding DNA: TGTGCCAGCAGCCCCCGTCTTGGGGCTAGCGGGGGTGAGACCCAGTACTTC. It codes for CASSPRLGASGGETQYF.

This clonotype came up many times. The chain uses TRBV9 and TRBJ2-1; possible D gene TRBD2, 5 bases. The CDR3 runs to 15 residues. Germline V lookup: CDR1 SGDLS, CDR2 YYNGEE. Trimming cost V 1 base and J 7 bases, with 15 bases left between them. In nucleotides, the CDR3 is TGTGCCAGCAGCGTAAACGGGGTCTTACGAAATGAGCAGTTCTTC. Translating it yields CASSVNGVLRNEQFF.

There are many counts of this clonotype. The rearrangement joins TRBV9 to TRBJ1-4; a possible D gene is TRBD1 (5 bases). Per germline, CDR1 SGDLS and CDR2 YYNGEE. The length of the CDR3 is 13 residues. V was trimmed by 3 bases and J by 4 bases, leaving 7 bases between them. Here the CDR3 DNA reads TGTGCCAGCAGCGCCGGACATAATGAAAAACTGTTTTTT. Amino acids: CASSAGHNEKLFF.

Notes on this clonotype: Germline and junction disagree at one end, which may indicate a read error. The chain recombines TRBV9 with TRBJ2-6; no definite D call. The CDR3 runs 15 residues. Germline V lookup: CDR1 SGDLS, CDR2 YYNGEE. CDR3 amino acids: CASTPGYSGDNVLTF. CDR3 in DNA: TGTGCCAGCACCCCCGGGTACTCTGGGGACAACGTCCTGACTTTC.

The chain carries TRBV9 and TRBJ2-3; D not certain. Germline V gives CDR1 SGDLS, CDR2 YYNGEE. Trimming removed 4 bases from V and 0 bases from J, with 12 bases in between. This CDR3 has 15 amino acids. The CDR3 reads CASSPRGDSTDTQYF. Written as DNA, the CDR3 is TGTGCCAGCAGCCCCCGCGGTGATAGCACAGATACGCAGTATTTT.

This clonotype occurred many times. V and J are TRBV9 and TRBJ2-2; a weak D match, TRBD2 (5 bases). V lost 4 bases, J lost 0 bases, and 16 bases lay in between. CDR3 size: 17 residues. Germline-derived CDR1 and CDR2 are SGDLS and YYNGEE. The CDR3 reads CASSPGPGLANTGELFF. The CDR3 DNA is TGTGCCAGCAGCCCCGGCCCAGGACTCGCGAACACCGGGGAGCTGTTTTTT.

The chain is built from TRBV9 and TRBJ2-3, with TRBD2 matching 9 bases. CDR3 size: 15 residues. Germline-derived CDR1 and CDR2 are SGDLS and YYNGEE. J gave up 6 bases and V 2 bases, and 7 bases lay outside the gene matches. The CDR3 region is CASSVRREGRDTQYF. The DNA for the CDR3 is TGTGCCAGCAGCGTTCGGCGGGAGGGCCGGGATACGCAGTATTTT.

This clonotype was counted at least ten times. J is TRBJ2-2 and V is TRBV9; no reliable D call. The germline CDR1 and CDR2 sequences are SGDLS and YYNGEE. The CDR3 covers 16 residues. V lost 4 bases, J lost 3 bases, and 16 bases lay in between. The CDR3 coding sequence is TGTGCCAGCAGCCCCCTCGGTGGTACGGACACCGGGGAGCTGTTTTTT. Protein sequence: CASSPLGGTDTGELFF.

The chain is built from TRBV9 and TRBJ2-1; 9 nucleotides match TRBD2. The ends lost 3 bases at V and 0 bases at J; junction bases unmatched: 4. This CDR3 has 16 residues. Germline CDR1 and CDR2: SGDLS and YYNGEE. CDR3 amino acids: CASSGSGSYSYNEQFF. CDR3 nucleotides: TGTGCCAGCAGCGGTAGCGGGAGTTACTCCTACAATGAGCAGTTCTTC.

This clonotype was found many times. The V and J genes are TRBV9 and TRBJ2-3; TRBD2 is a possible D gene (7 bases). V dropped 3 bases and J dropped 0 bases, with 14 bases sitting between them. The germline CDR1 and CDR2 sequences are SGDLS and YYNGEE. The CDR3 consists of 16 residues. In nucleotides, the CDR3 is TGTGCCAGCAGCGAGGGGGGGTGGACTAGCACAGATACGCAGTATTTT. Translating it yields CASSEGGWTSTDTQYF. Filled out from reference TRBV9 and TRBJ2-3, the complete variable domain reads DSGVTQTPKHLITATGQRVTLRCSPRSGDLSVYWYQQSLDQGLQFLIQYYNGEERAKGNILERFSAQQFPDLHSELNLSSLELGDSALYFCASSEGGWTSTDTQYFGPGTRLTVL.

This clonotype was counted at least ten times. The rearrangement uses TRBV9 and TRBJ2-1, with 10 nucleotides matching TRBD1. The CDR3 covers 16 residues. The J segment lost 7 bases and the V segment lost 3 bases, leaving 10 bases of the junction unmatched. Germline values: CDR1 SGDLS, CDR2 YYNGEE. CDR3 DNA sequence: TGTGCCAGCAGCGGACCGGGACAGGGGTATTCAAATGAGCAGTTCTTC. It codes for CASSGPGQGYSNEQFF.

This clonotype was seen ten or more times. V is TRBV9 and J is TRBJ1-2; D remains unclear. Trimming removed 3 bases from V and 1 base from J, with 10 bases in between. The CDR3 spans 14 residues. Germline V gene sequence: CDR1 SGDLS, CDR2 YYNGEE. The DNA of the CDR3 is TGTGCCAGCAGCGCCAGCCCTGATAACTATGGCTACACCTTC. This translates into CASSASPDNYGYTF.

This clonotype occurred many times. This rearrangement joins TRBV9 to TRBJ2-3; D could derive from TRBD1 or TRBD2 (6 bases each). The CDR3 has 16 residues. Germline-derived CDR1 and CDR2 are SGDLS and YYNGEE. V was cut by 4 bases and J by 6 bases, with 21 bases left in between. This chain's CDR3 is CASSPARTAREDTQYF. As DNA, the CDR3 is TGTGCCAGCAGCCCAGCCCGGACAGCCCGGGAGGATACGCAGTATTTT.

This clonotype appeared a few times. The J gene is TRBJ2-2, the V gene TRBV9; possible D gene TRBD1, 5 bases. The CDR3 extends over 16 amino acids. The germline CDR1 and CDR2 sequences are SGDLS and YYNGEE. V dropped 4 bases and J dropped 0 bases, with 13 bases sitting between them. The chain's CDR3 is CASSPGIGANTGELFF. In nucleotides, the CDR3 is TGTGCCAGCAGCCCCGGCATAGGGGCGAACACCGGGGAGCTGTTTTTT.

This clonotype was observed at least ten times. The chain has TRBV9 and TRBJ2-5; 10 positions agree with TRBD1. Trimming at V came to 1 base and at J to 4 bases, leaving 4 bases not matched to a gene. From germline, CDR1 is SGDLS and CDR2 YYNGEE. The CDR3 runs 15 residues. CDR3 residues: CASSVPGTGVETQYF. The CDR3, as DNA: TGTGCCAGCAGCGTACCCGGGACAGGGGTAGAGACCCAGTACTTC.

Concerning this clonotype: This may arise from a read error, as a much more abundant clone is one base away. The chain has TRBV9 and TRBJ2-1; 7 nucleotides agree with TRBD1. Germline V gives CDR1 SGDLS, CDR2 YYNGEE. CDR3 length: 13 amino acids. The CDR3 sequence is CVSSGRQGGEQFF. The DNA for the CDR3 is TGTGTCAGCAGCGGTCGACAGGGTGGGGAGCAGTTCTTC.

The chain employs TRBV9 and TRBJ1-2, with 8 bases identical to TRBD1. Per germline, CDR1 SGDLS and CDR2 YYNGEE. The CDR3 sequence is 15 residues long. Trimming took 4 bases from V and 3 from J; bases not matched to a gene: 8. CDR3 nucleotide sequence: TGTGCCAGCAGCTCCGCCAGGGGGCAAGACTATGGCTACACCTTC. This translates into CASSSARGQDYGYTF.